This T cell receptor (beta chain) was retrieved from a study of blood T cells in healthy people across ages. Study observations and caveats: Reliance upon unsorted PBMCs precluded definitive naive versus antigen-experienced comparison. Older age went with lower TCR beta diversity per million T cells, in a roughly linear way.

Germline assignment: CDR1 MDHEN and CDR2 SYDVKM. This CDR3 region has 13 residues. Trimming took 7 bases from V and 3 from J, leaving 13 bases between them. It was approximately 10 milliliters of peripheral blood that were drawn from each donor. As to this clonotype: The antigen remains unidentified.

A second PCR, run for roughly 7 to 11 cycles, used a sample-barcoded 5' primer plus a J-beta primer mix. There were at least 3 million CDR3-containing paired-end reads obtained from each sample. One entry per CDR3 protein results from TCRdb running MiXCR on the 5' RACE reads. The data show some 1.4 million distinct CDR3 sequences, 40% to 50% seen once. Sequencing was done on a sample of blood. The chain couples TRBV28 to TRBJ2-7; tentatively, D is TRBD1 (6 bases). The TCR comes from a woman aged 18-29 years in good health. CDR3 bases: TGTGCCAGCACCGTACAGGGTGACTACGAGCAGTACTTC. Amino acid sequence: CASTVQGDYEQYF.